What follows are 28 T cell receptor beta chains derived from one specimen sequenced in a study of beta chain features in type 1 diabetes. Study-level results: Patients with Type 1 diabetes showed moderately but significantly shorter TCRB CDR3s in all four CD4+ subsets.

The antigens of these receptors remain unknown. Reverse transcription of all isolated RNA meant that expressed TCRB transcripts were sequenced. The repertoire was sequenced with immunoSEQ multiplex PCR; TCRdb's copy has only in-frame clones and lacks some. Of under 300,000 clones listed, approximately 14% were seen once; the top ten hold approximately 0.02%. The sequenced material came from naive CD4+ T cells from blood. Source of these receptors: a man younger than 45 with type 1 diabetes.

The chain carries TRBV9 and TRBJ2-3; 7 positions match TRBD1. V lost 4 bases and J lost 0; bases outside the gene matches: 5. From germline, CDR1 is SGDLS and CDR2 YYNGEE. The CDR3 totals 15 residues. The CDR3 here is CASSLGTVSTDTQYF. The DNA for the CDR3 is TGTGCCAGCAGCCTAGGGACAGTTAGCACAGATACGCAGTATTTT.

This clone was counted a few times. The chain has TRBV5-5 and TRBJ2-1, with 8 nucleotides matching TRBD1. CDR1 is SGHKS, CDR2 YYEKEE, per germline (reference sequence). This CDR3 spans 15 amino acids. J was trimmed by 4 bases and V by 3 bases; bases with no gene match: 6. DNA of the CDR3: TGTGCCAGCAGCTCCCAGGGGGCGCTTTACAATGAGCAGTTCTTC. It specifies CASSSQGALYNEQFF.

In DNA, the CDR3 is TGTGCCAGCAGTTACTCCACAGGGGGAAATGAGCAGTTCTTC. This codes for CASSYSTGGNEQFF. The rearrangement joins TRBV6-5 to TRBJ2-1; 8 nucleotides match TRBD1. The germline V gene encodes CDR1 MNHEY and CDR2 SVGAGI. CDR3 length: 14 amino acids. The J segment lost 7 bases and the V segment lost 0 bases, leaving 2 bases of the junction unmatched.

This chain joins TRBV5-4 and TRBJ2-2, with 11 nucleotides matching TRBD2. This CDR3 has 16 amino acids. The germline CDR1 and CDR2 sequences are SGHNT and YYREEE (reference sequence). V was pared by 4 bases and J by 6 bases, with 8 bases of the junction left unmatched. CDR3 region: CASSVTSGNFPGELFF. The CDR3 DNA reads as TGTGCCAGCAGCGTGACTAGCGGGAATTTCCCCGGGGAGCTGTTTTTT.

This clone was observed a few times. This rearrangement joins TRBV5-4 to TRBJ2-2; 7 nucleotides line up with TRBD2. The V gene end was trimmed by 0 bases and the J gene end by 5 bases; junction bases not matched to a gene: 4. The germline gives CDR1 SGHNT, CDR2 YYREEE (reference sequence). The CDR3 is made up of 15 amino acids. CDR3 nucleotide sequence: TGTGCCAGCAGCTTGGGCGGGAGTGGAACCGGGGAGCTGTTTTTT. Translating it yields CASSLGGSGTGELFF.

This clone showed up just a few times. The V call is TRBV6-5, the J call TRBJ2-7, with D uncertain. Germline assignment: CDR1 MNHEY and CDR2 SVGAGI. V lost 11 bases to trimming and J lost 3 bases, with 14 bases between them. The CDR3 sequence is 12 residues long. The CDR3 is CAVSGSDYEQYF. Here the CDR3 DNA reads TGTGCCGTTTCTGGCAGCGACTACGAGCAGTACTTC.

This clone was found a few times. CDR3 bases: TGCGCCAGCAGACCCACTAGCGGGGGTTACGAGCAGTACTTC. Translating it yields CASRPTSGGYEQYF. V and J are TRBV5-1 and TRBJ2-7; 11 nucleotides match TRBD2. In germline, CDR1 is SGHRS, CDR2 YFSETQ. The CDR3 is 14 residues long. The trim removed 5 bases at V and 4 bases at J, leaving 5 bases unmatched.

This clone was seen a few times. This chain links TRBV30 with TRBJ1-1; D uncertain. The length of the CDR3 is 13 residues. The germline CDR1 and CDR2 sequences are GTSNPN and SVGIG (reference sequence). With 5 bases removed from V and 0 bases from J, the gap between germline ends came to 10 bases. The CDR3, as DNA: TGTGCCTGGCAAAACTACTTGAACACTGAAGCTTTCTTT. This codes for CAWQNYLNTEAFF. Looking up the rest from reference TRBV30 and TRBJ1-1 gives the full variable domain: SQTIHQWPATLVQPVGSPLSLECTVEGTSNPNLYWYRQAAGRGLQLLFYSVGIGQISSEVPQNLSASRPQDRQFILSSKKLLLSDSGFYLCAWQNYLNTEAFFGQGTRLTVV.

This sequence joins TRBV30 and TRBJ1-2; TRBD1 might be the D (5 bases). The CDR3 totals 13 residues. V was shortened by 4 bases and J by 4 bases, with 13 bases between the two germline ends. Germline CDR1 GTSNPN, CDR2 SVGIG (reference sequence). The CDR3 bases are TGTGCCTGGAACTCCGGGGGGGGCTATGGCTACACCTTC. Amino acid sequence: CAWNSGGGYGYTF.

The genes are TRBV5-1 and TRBJ2-5; 8 bases map to TRBD1. Looked up from germline, CDR1 is SGHRS and CDR2 is YFSETQ. There are 16 residues in the CDR3. V shed 0 bases and J 5 bases; nucleotides not matched to a gene: 9. CDR3 sequence (DNA): TGCGCCAGCAGCTTGGACGGGCAGGGGGCCGGTGAGACCCAGTACTTC. Translation: CASSLDGQGAGETQYF.

A word on this clone: Within the sample, other DNA sequences also encode this same CDR3. The rearrangement joins TRBV5-1 to TRBJ2-5; TRBD2 matches 7 bases. The CDR3 has 13 amino acids. Germline lookup yields CDR1 SGHRS and CDR2 YFSETQ. V lost 4 bases, J lost 5 bases, and 5 bases stayed unmatched. CDR3 nucleotides: TGCGCCAGCAGCCCGGGGGGAGAGGAGACCCAGTACTTC. This sequence encodes CASSPGGEETQYF.

CDR3 residues: CSAGTVSGNTIYF. The CDR3 nucleotides are TGCAGCGCTGGGACAGTCTCTGGAAACACCATATATTTT. The chain joins TRBV29-1 to TRBJ1-3; TRBD1 aligns across 7 bases. This CDR3 has 13 amino acids. V shed 7 bases, J shed 0 bases, and the junction held 3 bases outside the gene matches. Germline lookup yields CDR1 SQVTM and CDR2 ANQGSEA. Full variable domain (rest looked up from reference TRBV29-1 and TRBJ1-3): SAVISQKPSRDICQRGTSLTIQCQVDSQVTMMFWYRQQPGQSLTLIATANQGSEATYESGFVIDKFPISRPNLTFSTLTVSNMSPEDSSIYLCSAGTVSGNTIYFGEGSWLTVV.

The J gene is TRBJ1-2, the V gene TRBV10-3, with 7 bases that match TRBD1. The length of the CDR3 is 13 residues. The germline V gene has CDR1 ENHRY and CDR2 SYGVKD. The V and J ends lost 8 bases and 4 bases, in that order; junction bases with no gene match: 7. CDR3 loop: CAIAGQVGYGYTF. As DNA, the CDR3 is TGTGCCATCGCTGGACAGGTCGGCTATGGCTACACCTTC.

This clone was counted a few times. The J gene is TRBJ2-3, the V gene TRBV11-3; 14 bases are a match to TRBD2. CDR1 and CDR2 (germline): SGHNT, YENEEA. After removal of 5 bases from V and 0 bases from J, the junction contained 7 bases not matched to a gene. The CDR3 length is 18 residues. The CDR3 DNA reads TGTGCCAGCAGCCCAGGGACTAGCGGGAGCGCTAGCACAGATACGCAGTATTTT. As protein: CASSPGTSGSASTDTQYF.

The V call is TRBV25-1, the J call TRBJ2-1, with a tentative D call TRBD1 (7 bases). V gave up 0 bases and J gave up 7 bases, with 16 bases separating them. CDR3 length: 16 residues. The germline V gene encodes CDR1 MGHDK and CDR2 SYGVNS. The CDR3 bases are TGTGCCAGCAGTGAATACCCGATACAGGGGAGGAATGAGCAGTTCTTC. Its translation is CASSEYPIQGRNEQFF.

This clone was detected a few times. The genes are TRBV7-9 and TRBJ2-7, with 8 bases aligning to TRBD2. This CDR3 comprises 17 residues. V shed 6 bases, J shed 0 bases, and the junction held 13 bases outside the gene matches. The germline V gene encodes CDR1 SEHNR and CDR2 FQNEAQ (reference sequence). CDR3 sequence: CASRPRLGSGNSYEQYF. The CDR3 coding sequence is TGTGCCAGCAGACCCCGTCTTGGTAGCGGGAACTCCTACGAGCAGTACTTC.

The chain is built from TRBV4-1 and TRBJ2-7; 7 positions agree with TRBD2. This CDR3 has 16 amino acids. The junction had 10 bases not matched to a gene; V was cut back by 0 bases and J by 5 bases. Germline V lookup: CDR1 MGHRA, CDR2 YSYEKL. The CDR3 loop reads CASSQETGGTIDEQYF. CDR3 DNA sequence: TGCGCCAGCAGCCAAGAAACCGGCGGGACTATCGACGAGCAGTACTTC.

This clone was observed a handful of times. The V call is TRBV7-2, the J call TRBJ1-4; 7 bases line up with TRBD1. V dropped 5 bases and J dropped 2; count of bases not matched to a gene: 2. Germline CDR1 SGHTA, CDR2 FQGNSA. CDR3 length: 14 residues. The CDR3 nucleotides are TGTGCCAGCAGCCCGGGACAGACTAATGAAAAACTGTTTTTT. Its protein product is CASSPGQTNEKLFF. The full variable domain, its missing parts supplied by reference TRBV7-2 and TRBJ1-4, is GAGVSQSPSNKVTEKGKDVELRCDPISGHTALYWYRQSLGQGLEFLIYFQGNSAPDKSGLPSDRFSAERTGGSVSTLTIQRTQQEDSAVYLCASSPGQTNEKLFFGSGTQLSVL.

The chain combines TRBV11-2 with TRBJ2-5; 7 nucleotides match TRBD2. V lost 5 bases, J lost 5 bases, and 8 bases stayed unmatched. Germline-derived CDR1 and CDR2 are SGHAT and FQNNGV. The CDR3 totals 14 residues. CDR3 amino acids: CASSPGAGVETQYF. DNA for the CDR3: TGTGCCAGCAGCCCTGGGGCGGGGGTGGAGACCCAGTACTTC.

The chain recombines TRBV18 with TRBJ2-7, with 7 bases identical to TRBD1. This CDR3 has 15 residues. V lost 4 bases to trimming and J lost 2 bases; unmatched junction nucleotides: 8. Germline CDR1 is KGHSH and CDR2 is LQKENI. CDR3 sequence (DNA): TGTGCCAGCTCACGGACCCAGGGGGACCCCTACGAGCAGTACTTC. Amino acid sequence: CASSRTQGDPYEQYF.

The rearrangement links TRBV18 to TRBJ1-2, with 8 bases identical to TRBD1. The germline CDR1 and CDR2 sequences are KGHSH and LQKENI. Trimming at V came to 6 bases and at J to 8 bases, leaving 11 bases not matched to a gene. The CDR3 spans 14 residues. CDR3 sequence reads: CASSPDRGSGGYTF. CDR3 nucleotides: TGTGCCAGCTCGCCAGACAGGGGAAGCGGCGGCTACACCTTC.

This clone has only a few counts. The CDR3 DNA reads TGCGCCAGCAGCTTGCACGGGGGTGGCTACACCTTC. As protein: CASSLHGGGYTF. This chain joins TRBV5-1 and TRBJ1-2; TRBD1 might be the D (5 bases). Germline values: CDR1 SGHRS, CDR2 YFSETQ. CDR3 length: 12 amino acids. V was cut by 1 base and J by 7 bases, with 8 bases left in between.

This clone was seen a handful of times. V usage is TRBV7-2 and J usage is TRBJ1-2; TRBD1 agrees at 9 bases. The V gene's germline CDR1 is SGHTA and CDR2 FQGNSA. With V trimmed by 4 bases and J by 1 base, 7 bases remained unmatched. The CDR3 is 16 amino acids. CDR3 residues: CASSSTGGYLNYGYTF. DNA of the CDR3: TGTGCCAGCAGCTCGACAGGGGGATACCTTAACTATGGCTACACCTTC. Supplemented by reference TRBV7-2 and TRBJ1-2, the full variable domain reads GAGVSQSPSNKVTEKGKDVELRCDPISGHTALYWYRQSLGQGLEFLIYFQGNSAPDKSGLPSDRFSAERTGGSVSTLTIQRTQQEDSAVYLCASSSTGGYLNYGYTFGSGTRLTVV.

The table lists this clone with a few counts. The gene calls are TRBV4-1 and TRBJ1-2, with TRBD1 matching over 12 bases. Trimming cost V 4 bases and J 7 bases; bases outside gene matches: 16. This CDR3 contains 18 residues. From germline, CDR1 is MGHRA and CDR2 YSYEKL. This CDR3 is CASSRGETWDRGRIGYTF. CDR3 coding DNA: TGCGCCAGCAGCCGGGGGGAGACCTGGGACAGGGGGCGGATTGGCTACACCTTC.

The J gene is TRBJ2-6, the V gene TRBV15; possibly TRBD2 for D (7 bases). This CDR3 is 16 amino acids long. Germline V lookup: CDR1 LNHNV, CDR2 YYDKDF (reference sequence). V dropped 5 bases and J dropped 4 bases, with 15 bases sitting between them. The CDR3 spells CATSLGRGAGANVLTF. The CDR3 DNA sequence: TGTGCCACCAGCCTGGGCCGGGGGGCCGGGGCCAACGTCCTGACTTTC.

The table lists this clone with a few counts. The chain recombines TRBV29-1 with TRBJ1-4, with D perhaps TRBD1 (6 bases). CDR3 size: 11 residues. The V and J ends lost 7 bases and 8 bases respectively, with 11 bases between them. The germline V gene has CDR1 SQVTM and CDR2 ANQGSEA. CDR3 sequence (DNA): TGCAGCGGCCTAACAGGGGAAAAACTGTTTTTT. Translated, it gives CSGLTGEKLFF.

The V call is TRBV5-6, the J call TRBJ2-1, with 9 nucleotides matching TRBD1. This CDR3 is built from 15 residues. Germline values: CDR1 SGHDT, CDR2 YYEEEE. V lost 4 bases, J lost 7 bases, and 9 bases stayed unmatched. The CDR3 DNA reads TGTGCCAGCAGCCCGGGGGCCGGGACAGGGAATGAGCAGTTCTTC. Translated: CASSPGAGTGNEQFF.

The chain has TRBV9 and TRBJ2-1, with TRBD1 identical over 7 bases. The germline gives CDR1 SGDLS, CDR2 YYNGEE. The CDR3 contains 15 residues. Germline trimming cut 4 bases from V and 3 bases from J; bases unmatched to any gene: 7. This CDR3 reads CASSLGQESYNEQFF. Here the CDR3 DNA reads TGTGCCAGCAGCCTAGGACAGGAAAGCTACAATGAGCAGTTCTTC.